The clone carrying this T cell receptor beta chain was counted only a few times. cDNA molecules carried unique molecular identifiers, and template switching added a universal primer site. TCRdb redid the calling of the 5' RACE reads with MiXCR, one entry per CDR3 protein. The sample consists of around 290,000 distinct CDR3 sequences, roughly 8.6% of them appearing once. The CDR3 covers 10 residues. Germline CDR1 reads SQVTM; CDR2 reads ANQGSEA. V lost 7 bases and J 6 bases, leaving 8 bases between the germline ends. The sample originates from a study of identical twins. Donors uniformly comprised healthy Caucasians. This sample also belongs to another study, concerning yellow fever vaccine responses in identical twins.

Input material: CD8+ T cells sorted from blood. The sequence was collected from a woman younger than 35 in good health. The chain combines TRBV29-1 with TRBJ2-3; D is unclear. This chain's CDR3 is CSAFSDTQYF. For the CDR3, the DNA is TGCAGCGCCTTCAGCGATACGCAGTATTTT.